These 14 T cell receptor beta chains came from one sample sequenced in a study of cytomegalovirus exposure and HLA in healthy donors. Use of 60 Vbeta and 13 Jbeta primers characterized the PCR. Method: immunoSEQ multiplex PCR; TCRdb's copy keeps in-frame clones and lacks some. The data hold more than 90,000 clones, with around 74% observed a single time. The source material was PBMCs. The receptors stem from a man aged 40-49 years in good health and CMV-seropositive.

This clone has a single count. The chain employs TRBV30 and TRBJ2-3; TRBD2 might be the D (7 bases). V dropped 0 bases and J dropped 5 bases, with 18 bases sitting between them. CDR1 and CDR2 (germline): GTSNPN, SVGIG (reference sequence). The CDR3 sequence is 16 residues long. The CDR3 coding sequence is TGTGCCTGGAGTGTACTTGAGGGGGGGGTGCAAGATACGCAGTATTTT. Amino acid sequence: CAWSVLEGGVQDTQYF. The full variable domain, with the rest looked up from reference TRBV30 and TRBJ2-3, is SQTIHQWPATLVQPVGSPLSLECTVEGTSNPNLYWYRQAAGRGLQLLFYSVGIGQISSEVPQNLSASRPQDRQFILSSKKLLLSDSGFYLCAWSVLEGGVQDTQYFGPGTRLTVL.

This clone was seen only once. J is TRBJ2-3 and V is TRBV29-1, with 9 bases fitting TRBD2. V shed 3 bases, J shed 0 bases, and the junction held 1 base outside the gene matches. The CDR3 spans 14 residues. Germline V CDR1 and CDR2: SQVTM, ANQGSEA. CDR3 loop: CSVDGLASTDTQYF. The CDR3 bases are TGCAGCGTTGATGGACTAGCGAGCACAGATACGCAGTATTTT.

J is TRBJ1-1 and V is TRBV7-9; the match to TRBD1 covers 7 bases. The J segment lost 9 bases and the V segment lost 1 base, leaving 5 bases of the junction unmatched. Germline CDR1 is SEHNR and CDR2 is FQNEAQ (reference sequence). The CDR3 totals 13 residues. The CDR3 DNA reads as TGTGCCAGCAGCTTAGGTCAGGGGGATAAAGCTTTCTTT. This encodes CASSLGQGDKAFF.

CDR3 in DNA: TGTGCCAGCAGTGAAGCTCGCAGGGTGGTGCCAGATACGCAGTATTTT. Its translation: CASSEARRVVPDTQYF. The V gene is TRBV6-1, the J gene TRBJ2-3; D possibly corresponds to TRBD1 (5 bases). The CDR3 contains 16 residues. Trimming removed 0 bases from V and 4 bases from J, with 14 bases in between. Per the germline V gene, CDR1 is MNHNS and CDR2 is SASEGT.

The chain recombines TRBV7-2 with TRBJ2-3; 9 bases agree with TRBD2. The CDR3 is made up of 14 amino acids. Per the germline V gene, CDR1 is SGHTA and CDR2 is FQGNSA. V dropped 2 bases and J dropped 5; count of bases not matched to a gene: 2. The CDR3 bases are TGTGCCAGCAGCTTACTAGCGGGACAAGATACGCAGTATTTT. It encodes CASSLLAGQDTQYF.

V and J are TRBV2 and TRBJ2-2; 7 nucleotides align to TRBD1. The germline CDR1 and CDR2 sequences are SNHLY and FYNNEI. After removal of 4 bases from V and 6 bases from J, the junction contained 5 bases not matched to a gene. CDR3 length: 14 amino acids. The CDR3, as DNA: TGTGCCAGCAGTGTAACAGGGGCCTCCGGGGAGCTGTTTTTT. It specifies CASSVTGASGELFF.

This clone was counted only a few times. The rearrangement joins TRBV5-4 to TRBJ1-1, with D perhaps matching TRBD1 (5 bases). V lost 4 bases and J lost 5, with 9 bases in between. Germline loops: CDR1 SGHNT, CDR2 YYREEE (reference sequence). The CDR3 totals 12 residues. CDR3 DNA sequence: TGTGCCAGCAGCGGGGCGAATACTGAAGCTTTCTTT. This codes for CASSGANTEAFF.

This chain joins TRBV28 and TRBJ2-3, with 7 bases aligning to TRBD2. V shed 8 bases and J 5 bases; nucleotides not matched to a gene: 10. This CDR3 comprises 14 residues. CDR1 is MDHEN and CDR2 is SYDVKM in the germline V gene. The CDR3 nucleotides read TGTGCCAGCGGGGAGGGGACCGCCTTAGATACGCAGTATTTT. Amino acid sequence: CASGEGTALDTQYF.

The CDR3 coding sequence is TGTGCCAGCAGCTTTGTGAGCGGCCTCACAGATACGCAGTATTTT. Its translation is CASSFVSGLTDTQYF. The chain carries TRBV7-2 and TRBJ2-3; perhaps TRBD2 as D (5 bases). V gave up 3 bases and J gave up 2 bases, with 12 bases separating them. Germline values: CDR1 SGHTA, CDR2 FQGNSA. This CDR3 comprises 15 residues.

The rearrangement links TRBV19 to TRBJ2-1, with a tentative D call TRBD2 (7 bases). The V gene's germline CDR1 is LNHDA and CDR2 SQIVND (reference sequence). This CDR3 contains 15 residues. Trimming took off 3 bases at V and 2 bases at J, with 11 bases between the two ends. CDR3 sequence (DNA): TGTGCCAGTAGTATGGAAGGGGGGGCCTACAATGAGCAGTTCTTC. Translated: CASSMEGGAYNEQFF.

The V call is TRBV11-3, the J call TRBJ2-3; D remains ambiguous. Germline V lookup: CDR1 SGHNT, CDR2 YENEEA. The V gene lost 0 bases and the J gene lost 6 bases, with 7 bases spanning the gap. CDR3 length: 13 residues. CDR3 DNA sequence: TGTGCCAGCAGCTTAGATTCGAGGGATACGCAGTATTTT. Protein: CASSLDSRDTQYF.

The V gene is TRBV19, the J gene TRBJ2-7, with D tentatively TRBD2 (6 bases). The CDR3 contains 12 residues. Germline V gene sequence: CDR1 LNHDA, CDR2 SQIVND (reference sequence). Between the trimmed V and J ends, which lost 6 bases and 5 bases, there was a span of 11 bases. The CDR3 DNA reads as TGTGCCAGTAGGGGCGGGGTCGACGAGCAGTACTTC. It is translated as CASRGGVDEQYF.

There are a few counts of this clone. This sequence joins TRBV11-2 and TRBJ2-1; a possible D gene is TRBD2 (5 bases). Germline-derived CDR1 and CDR2 are SGHAT and FQNNGV. V was clipped by 5 bases and J by 4 bases, with 15 bases between them. There are 15 residues in the CDR3. The DNA of the CDR3 is TGTGCCAGCAGCACTAGGTGGGTCTTTTACAATGAGCAGTTCTTC. It specifies CASSTRWVFYNEQFF.

About this clone: Other nucleotide sequences from this sample produce the same CDR3. V usage is TRBV2 and J usage is TRBJ2-3, with 7 bases aligning to TRBD1. Trimming removed 2 bases from V and 3 bases from J; junction bases left unmatched: 5. There are 15 residues in the CDR3. Germline V CDR1 and CDR2: SNHLY, FYNNEI. In DNA form, the CDR3 reads TGTGCCAGCAGTGAAAACAGGGGAGAAACAGATACGCAGTATTTT. Protein: CASSENRGETDTQYF.